Presented here are 26 T cell receptor beta chains from one specimen sequenced in a study of blood T cell repertoires in COVID-19. Sequenced by immunoSEQ multiplex PCR; TCRdb stores in-frame clones only, minus some. The table lists tens of thousands of clones, around 83% of them singletons. The sample consisted of peripheral blood. All receptors derive from a human donor in a cohort sampled during active COVID-19.

This clone was seen a handful of times. The chain couples TRBV11-2 to TRBJ2-7; D is possibly TRBD1 (5 bases). The CDR3 runs to 12 residues. Trimming took off 7 bases at V and 3 bases at J, with 10 bases between the two ends. CDR1 and CDR2 (germline): SGHAT, FQNNGV. The CDR3 region is CASKGRDYEQYF. The CDR3 DNA follows: TGTGCCAGCAAAGGCAGGGACTACGAGCAGTACTTC. Looking up the rest from reference TRBV11-2 and TRBJ2-7 gives the full variable domain: EAGVAQSPRYKIIEKRQSVAFWCNPISGHATLYWYQQILGQGPKLLIQFQNNGVVDDSQLPKDRFSAERLKGVDSTLKIQPAKLEDSAVYLCASKGRDYEQYFGPGTRLTVT.

CDR3 amino acids: CATSERFAGELFF. CDR3 bases: TGTGCCACCAGTGAGAGGTTCGCCGGGGAGCTGTTTTTT. The rearrangement uses TRBV24-1 and TRBJ2-2; no definite D call. V shed 4 bases and J shed 6 bases, with 8 bases lying between them. This CDR3 region has 13 residues. Germline V gene sequence: CDR1 KGHDR, CDR2 SFDVKD.

This clone was seen once. J is TRBJ1-1 and V is TRBV9; no clear D. V lost 0 bases and J lost 2, with 5 bases in between. There are 13 residues in the CDR3. The V gene's germline CDR1 is SGDLS and CDR2 YYNGEE. CDR3 sequence: CASSVAPNTEAFF. The CDR3 coding sequence is TGTGCCAGCAGCGTAGCCCCAAACACTGAAGCTTTCTTT.

In its sample, this clone was seen once. The chain combines TRBV11-3 with TRBJ2-3; D possibly corresponds to TRBD1 (7 bases). Trimming removed 5 bases at V and 6 bases at J, with 18 bases between. Germline V gives CDR1 SGHNT, CDR2 YENEEA. The CDR3 covers 15 residues. The CDR3 loop is CASSTRLEGADTQYF. DNA of the CDR3: TGTGCCAGCAGCACCAGACTAGAGGGGGCGGATACGCAGTATTTT.

This clone was recorded only once. The chain carries TRBV30 and TRBJ2-3; possible D gene TRBD2, 5 bases. Trimming shortened V by 3 bases and J by 6 bases, and 16 bases separated the two germline ends. The CDR3 loop spans 14 amino acids. Germline V CDR1 and CDR2: GTSNPN, SVGIG (reference sequence). The CDR3 bases are TGTGCCTGGAGCCTTGACTCCCGAGGGGATACGCAGTATTTT. It is translated as CAWSLDSRGDTQYF.

The chain couples TRBV20-1 to TRBJ2-7; 10 bases line up with TRBD2. Germline V gene lookup returns CDR1 DFQATT and CDR2 SNEGSKA (reference sequence). J was trimmed by 7 bases and V by 3 bases; bases with no gene match: 12. The CDR3 sequence is 15 residues long. CDR3 in DNA: TGCAGTGCTAGTGGTGTGCTAGCGGGGGCGGGGGAGCAGTACTTC. Its protein is CSASGVLAGAGEQYF.

V is TRBV30 and J is TRBJ1-6, with 7 bases fitting TRBD1. This CDR3 contains 16 residues. With V trimmed by 3 bases and J by 7 bases, 12 bases remained unmatched. Looked up from germline, CDR1 is GTSNPN and CDR2 is SVGIG (reference sequence). CDR3 coding DNA: TGTGCCTGGAGAGAGCCCCAGGGGGTCGGAAATTCACCCCTCCACTTT. It codes for CAWREPQGVGNSPLHF.

The chain has TRBV5-5 and TRBJ2-2, with D possibly matching TRBD1 (5 bases). The CDR3 loop spans 14 amino acids. CDR1 is SGHKS and CDR2 is YYEKEE in the germline V gene (reference sequence). Trimming removed 6 bases from V and 6 bases from J, with 15 bases in between. CDR3 amino acids: CASNVKGVSGELFF. Written as DNA, the CDR3 is TGTGCCAGCAACGTTAAAGGGGTGTCCGGGGAGCTGTTTTTT.

J is TRBJ2-1 and V is TRBV19; D is possibly TRBD2 (5 bases). Looked up from germline, CDR1 is LNHDA and CDR2 is SQIVND (reference sequence). The CDR3 is 16 amino acids. V was pared by 0 bases and J by 7 bases, with 16 bases between. CDR3 amino acids: CASSIDPSGSGNEQFF. CDR3 nucleotide sequence: TGTGCCAGTAGTATAGATCCGAGCGGATCGGGGAATGAGCAGTTCTTC.

The rearrangement uses TRBV19 and TRBJ2-1; the match to TRBD2 covers 10 bases. The CDR3 runs to 16 residues. J lost 7 bases, V lost 4 bases, and 10 bases had no gene match. Germline V gene sequence: CDR1 LNHDA, CDR2 SQIVND (reference sequence). Here the CDR3 DNA reads TGTGCCAGTAGTAAATCGACTAGCGGGTTTAGGAATGAGCAGTTCTTC. Protein: CASSKSTSGFRNEQFF. Full variable domain (missing parts from reference TRBV19 and TRBJ2-1): DGGITQSPKYLFRKEGQNVTLSCEQNLNHDAMYWYRQDPGQGLRLIYYSQIVNDFQKGDIAEGYSVSREKKESFPLTVTSAQKNPTAFYLCASSKSTSGFRNEQFFGPGTRLTVL.

The chain links TRBV5-6 to TRBJ2-3, with 11 positions matching TRBD1. Germline V CDR1 and CDR2: SGHDT, YYEEEE. Germline trimming cut 4 bases from V and 0 bases from J; bases unmatched to any gene: 4. This CDR3 region has 16 residues. The CDR3 DNA follows: TGTGCCAGCAGCCCTGGGACAGGGGGAAGCACAGATACGCAGTATTTT. It yields the protein CASSPGTGGSTDTQYF. The complete variable domain, with remaining parts taken from reference TRBV5-6 and TRBJ2-3, reads DAGVTQSPTHLIKTRGQQVTLRCSPKSGHDTVSWYQQALGQGPQFIFQYYEEEERQRGNFPDRFSGHQFPNYSSELNVNALLLGDSALYLCASSPGTGGSTDTQYFGPGTRLTVL.

The chain uses TRBV5-4 and TRBJ2-3, with TRBD1 matching 8 bases. V was clipped by 3 bases and J by 1 base; unmatched bases: 4. This CDR3 spans 15 amino acids. The germline gives CDR1 SGHNT, CDR2 YYREEE (reference sequence). Written as DNA, the CDR3 is TGTGCCAGCAGCTCCCAGGGACAGGGCACAGATACGCAGTATTTT. Encoded protein: CASSSQGQGTDTQYF.

The chain carries TRBV7-9 and TRBJ2-7; 9 nucleotides match TRBD1. V lost 5 bases to trimming and J lost 3 bases; unmatched junction nucleotides: 5. The germline CDR1 and CDR2 sequences are SEHNR and FQNEAQ (reference sequence). The length of the CDR3 is 14 residues. The CDR3 loop reads CASSARGQGYEQYF. DNA of the CDR3: TGTGCCAGCAGCGCCCGGGGACAGGGCTACGAGCAGTACTTC.

This rearrangement joins TRBV19 to TRBJ2-3, with 7 bases identical to TRBD1. V gave up 4 bases and J gave up 4 bases; unmatched junction bases: 5. CDR3 length: 14 amino acids. The germline V gene has CDR1 LNHDA and CDR2 SQIVND (reference sequence). CDR3 sequence: CASSSRGWADTQYF. The CDR3 DNA follows: TGTGCCAGTAGTAGCAGGGGGTGGGCAGATACGCAGTATTTT.

This clone came up once. The chain combines TRBV5-1 with TRBJ2-4; no reliable D call. The CDR3 totals 15 residues. Trimming removed 0 bases at V and 8 bases at J, with 15 bases between. Germline CDR1 and CDR2: SGHRS and YFSETQ. The CDR3 region has the DNA TGCGCCAGCAGCTTGGCCGGAACCTACGCGGACATTCAGTACTTC. Translating it yields CASSLAGTYADIQYF.

The gene calls are TRBV7-8 and TRBJ2-2, with TRBD2 as a possible D gene (7 bases). The CDR3 covers 15 residues. Trimming cost V 1 base and J 5 bases, with 11 bases left between them. Germline V gives CDR1 SGHVS, CDR2 FQNEAQ. In DNA form, the CDR3 reads TGTGCCAGCAGCTTAGTCGGGGGGCTAACCGGGGAGCTGTTTTTT. This sequence encodes CASSLVGGLTGELFF. Combining the CDR3 with reference TRBV7-8 and TRBJ2-2 gives the whole variable domain GAGVSQSPRYKVAKRGQDVALRCDPISGHVSLFWYQQALGQGPEFLTYFQNEAQLDKSGLPSDRFFAERPEGSVSTLKIQRTQQEDSAVYLCASSLVGGLTGELFFGEGSRLTVL.

The rearrangement joins TRBV24-1 to TRBJ2-2; maybe TRBD2 (7 bases). V lost 1 base, J lost 4 bases, and 12 bases lay in between. The CDR3 extends over 16 amino acids. CDR1 and CDR2 (germline): KGHDR, SFDVKD. CDR3 DNA sequence: TGTGCCACCAGTGATTTAGGGGGGGCTGGCACCGGGGAGCTGTTTTTT. As protein: CATSDLGGAGTGELFF.

This clone was counted between two and nine times. J is TRBJ1-1 and V is TRBV20-1, with D unclear. Trimming took off 3 bases at V and 2 bases at J, with 4 bases between the two ends. Germline CDR1 and CDR2: DFQATT and SNEGSKA (reference sequence). The CDR3 runs to 11 residues. CDR3 DNA sequence: TGCAGTGCTAGGTCTAACACTGAAGCTTTCTTT. Its translation: CSARSNTEAFF.

The chain uses TRBV27 and TRBJ2-3; 10 nucleotides align to TRBD1. Germline V CDR1 and CDR2: MNHEY, SMNVEV (reference sequence). V trimming: 8 bases; J trimming: 5 bases; junction bases outside the gene matches: 4. This CDR3 is 13 amino acids long. In nucleotides, the CDR3 is TGTGCCAGCGGGACAGGGGATCAAGATACGCAGTATTTT. This encodes CASGTGDQDTQYF.

The chain links TRBV7-9 to TRBJ1-1; a weak D match, TRBD1 (5 bases). The CDR3 runs to 15 residues. Trimming cost V 0 bases and J 1 base, with 9 bases left between them. Germline V gene lookup returns CDR1 SEHNR and CDR2 FQNEAQ (reference sequence). The CDR3 sequence: CASSLAGGENTEAFF. Written as DNA, the CDR3 is TGTGCCAGCAGCTTAGCGGGGGGAGAGAACACTGAAGCTTTCTTT.

The chain combines TRBV9 with TRBJ2-3, with 8 bases matching TRBD2. The V segment lost 0 bases and the J segment 1 base; nucleotides outside the gene matches: 7. Looked up from germline, CDR1 is SGDLS and CDR2 is YYNGEE. The CDR3 totals 17 residues. This CDR3 reads CASSVGSSGFRTDTQYF. The CDR3 nucleotides are TGTGCCAGCAGCGTAGGGTCTAGCGGGTTCCGCACAGATACGCAGTATTTT.

This chain connects TRBV6-5 to TRBJ1-3; the D is unclear. CDR1 is MNHEY, CDR2 SVGAGI, per germline. CDR3 length: 14 residues. Between the trimmed V and J ends, which lost 10 bases and 0 bases, there was a span of 13 bases. This CDR3 is CATLTLGSGNTIYF. DNA of the CDR3: TGTGCCACCCTTACGCTAGGCTCTGGAAACACCATATATTTT.

Here the CDR3 DNA reads TGTGCCAGCAACTCCAGGCCAGATACGCAGTATTTT. Encoded protein: CASNSRPDTQYF. The chain is built from TRBV12-3 or TRBV12-4 and TRBJ2-3; no clear D gene. V was trimmed by 7 bases and J by 4 bases, leaving 9 bases between them. There are 12 residues in the CDR3.

This clone occurred a few times. The chain is built from TRBV5-1 and TRBJ1-6; D gene unclear. The V end lost 3 bases, the J end lost 8 bases, and 9 bases lay between the germline ends. CDR3 size: 13 residues. Germline V CDR1 and CDR2: SGHRS, YFSETQ. The CDR3 bases are TGCGCCAGCAGCTGGGTTCGGGATTCACCCCTCCACTTT. Protein sequence: CASSWVRDSPLHF. The full variable domain, rest sourced from reference TRBV5-1 and TRBJ1-6, is KAGVTQTPRYLIKTRGQQVTLSCSPISGHRSVSWYQQTPGQGLQFLFEYFSETQRNKGNFPGRFSGRQFSNSRSEMNVSTLELGDSALYLCASSWVRDSPLHFGNGTRLTVT.

V is TRBV20-1 and J is TRBJ2-7; D gene unclear. Deletions cut 1 base from V and 2 bases from J, with 3 bases between. The CDR3 contains 11 residues. Germline V gene data show CDR1 as DFQATT and CDR2 as SNEGSKA (reference sequence). In DNA, the CDR3 is TGCAGTGCTAGAGCCACCTACGAGCAGTACTTC. Translating gives CSARATYEQYF.

This clone was seen a single time. The rearrangement joins TRBV5-1 to TRBJ2-3; perhaps TRBD1 as D (6 bases). Germline CDR1 is SGHRS and CDR2 is YFSETQ. The CDR3 extends over 12 amino acids. The V gene lost 0 bases and the J gene lost 10 bases, with 9 bases spanning the gap. The CDR3 nucleotides read TGCGCCAGCAGCTTGGACAGGGTAGCGCAGTATTTT. It yields the protein CASSLDRVAQYF.